Presented here are 23 T cell receptor beta chains from one specimen sequenced in a study of cytomegalovirus exposure and HLA in healthy donors. The PCR was carried out with 60 Vbeta primers and 13 Jbeta primers. Clones were sequenced by immunoSEQ multiplex PCR, and TCRdb holds only the in-frame ones, with some missing. The sample carries 95,000 to 130,000 clones, about 86% recorded once. The sample was PBMCs. Receptors originate from a woman under 40 in good health and CMV-seronegative.

J is TRBJ1-1 and V is TRBV7-9; D gene uncertain. The V gene's germline CDR1 is SEHNR and CDR2 FQNEAQ (reference sequence). The CDR3 has 15 residues. V was trimmed by 3 bases and J by 3 bases, leaving 14 bases between them. CDR3 residues: CASSLRGSGDTEAFF. The CDR3 DNA sequence: TGTGCCAGCAGCTTGAGAGGGAGTGGCGACACTGAAGCTTTCTTT.

The gene calls are TRBV19 and TRBJ2-5; D unresolved. Trimming removed 4 bases from V and 1 base from J, with 19 bases in between. Germline values: CDR1 LNHDA, CDR2 SQIVND (reference sequence). This CDR3 has 17 amino acids. The CDR3 here is CASSSHKVSGPQETQYF. In DNA, the CDR3 is TGTGCCAGTAGTAGCCACAAAGTGAGTGGGCCCCAAGAGACCCAGTACTTC.

The genes are TRBV5-1 and TRBJ1-2; 11 nucleotides line up with TRBD1. The junction had 4 bases not matched to a gene; V was cut back by 3 bases and J by 3 bases. Germline values: CDR1 SGHRS, CDR2 YFSETQ. CDR3 length equals 15 residues. DNA of the CDR3: TGCGCCAGCAGCTCGAGGACAGGGGGCGACTATGGCTACACCTTC. Its translation is CASSSRTGGDYGYTF.

The V gene is TRBV21-1, the J gene TRBJ2-1; the listed D gene, TRBD2, was not tested against the DNA. TRBV21-1 is given as a pseudogene. CDR3 length: 12 amino acids. DNA for the CDR3: TGTGCCAGTCTGCTAGGATTTTCGTGGCAGTTCTTC. Translating it yields CASLLGFSWQFF.

V is TRBV27 and J is TRBJ2-5; maybe TRBD1 (5 bases). This CDR3 comprises 17 residues. Germline CDR1 MNHEY, CDR2 SMNVEV (reference sequence). V lost 2 bases, J lost 1 base, and 17 bases lay in between. DNA of the CDR3: TGTGCCAGCAGTTTAACCGGGTGGTATCAGGGCCAAGAGACCCAGTACTTC. Translation gives CASSLTGWYQGQETQYF.

The chain uses TRBV6-1 and TRBJ1-1, with 7 bases identical to TRBD1. This CDR3 region has 13 residues. The V and J ends lost 5 bases and 7 bases, in that order; junction bases with no gene match: 7. Germline V gene data show CDR1 as MNHNS and CDR2 as SASEGT. The CDR3 is CASSPVGQDEAFF. As DNA, the CDR3 is TGTGCCAGCAGTCCCGTAGGACAGGATGAAGCTTTCTTT.

V gene TRBV27 combines with J gene TRBJ2-7, with TRBD2 identical over 7 bases. CDR1 MNHEY and CDR2 SMNVEV come from the germline V gene (reference sequence). Trimming took 5 bases from V and 0 from J; bases not matched to a gene: 10. The CDR3 is 16 amino acids. CDR3 coding DNA: TGTGCCAGCAGTCCCACCATTACTAGCGCCTCCTACGAGCAGTACTTC. Translation: CASSPTITSASYEQYF.

The CDR3 DNA follows: TGTGCCAGCAGCCTCGCGGGACTAGCGAGCTCCTACGAGCAGTACTTC. Protein sequence: CASSLAGLASSYEQYF. The rearrangement joins TRBV7-9 to TRBJ2-7; 10 nucleotides agree with TRBD2. Trimming at V came to 5 bases and at J to 0 bases, leaving 7 bases not matched to a gene. Per the germline V gene, CDR1 is SEHNR and CDR2 is FQNEAQ (reference sequence). This CDR3 has 16 amino acids.

The chain uses TRBV30 and TRBJ2-7, with 7 positions matching TRBD1. CDR3 length: 14 amino acids. Germline V lookup: CDR1 GTSNPN, CDR2 SVGIG (reference sequence). The V segment lost 2 bases and the J segment 2 bases; nucleotides outside the gene matches: 6. This CDR3 is CAWSPGGRTYEQYF. Written as DNA, the CDR3 is TGTGCCTGGAGTCCAGGGGGTCGTACCTACGAGCAGTACTTC.

The chain recombines TRBV6-1 with TRBJ2-7, with 11 bases lining up with TRBD1. The V and J ends lost 1 base and 1 base, in that order; junction bases with no gene match: 3. This CDR3 spans 16 amino acids. Germline V gene sequence: CDR1 MNHNS, CDR2 SASEGT. The CDR3 nucleotides read TGTGCCAGCAGTGAAGGGACAGGGGGCGTATCCTACGAGCAGTACTTC. This codes for CASSEGTGGVSYEQYF.

This clone was counted a few times. The genes are TRBV2 and TRBJ2-3; D is uncertain. This CDR3 contains 14 residues. Germline-derived CDR1 and CDR2 are SNHLY and FYNNEI. Trimming removed 0 bases from V and 2 bases from J, with 6 bases in between. The CDR3 sequence: CASSEAEFTDTQYF. As DNA, the CDR3 is TGTGCCAGCAGTGAAGCGGAGTTCACAGATACGCAGTATTTT.

CDR3 coding DNA: TGTGCCTGGACCCTCACCGGGACACAGAACACTGAAGCTTTCTTT. Residues: CAWTLTGTQNTEAFF. The chain uses TRBV30 and TRBJ1-1; D might be TRBD1 (6 bases). The V gene's germline CDR1 is GTSNPN and CDR2 SVGIG (reference sequence). This CDR3 comprises 15 residues. V was shortened by 4 bases and J by 1 base, with 16 bases between the two germline ends.

The V and J genes are TRBV19 and TRBJ1-4; maybe TRBD1 (5 bases). V lost 5 bases to trimming and J lost 8 bases, with 18 bases between them. Germline V lookup: CDR1 LNHDA, CDR2 SQIVND (reference sequence). The CDR3 consists of 15 residues. CDR3 protein: CASSASGGYYEKLFF. The CDR3, as DNA: TGTGCCAGTAGTGCTTCCGGGGGGTATTACGAAAAACTGTTTTTT.

This chain connects TRBV7-9 to TRBJ2-1; no reliable D call. This CDR3 has 14 residues. Germline V lookup: CDR1 SEHNR, CDR2 FQNEAQ (reference sequence). Trimming removed 5 bases from V and 5 bases from J, with 13 bases in between. The CDR3 sequence is CASSPPPSNNEQFF. The CDR3 nucleotides read TGTGCCAGCAGCCCCCCCCCAAGCAACAATGAGCAGTTCTTC.

The genes are TRBV5-1 and TRBJ2-5, with 10 bases lining up with TRBD2. The germline V gene encodes CDR1 SGHRS and CDR2 YFSETQ. V lost 0 bases, J lost 2 bases, and 10 bases stayed unmatched. There are 18 residues in the CDR3. The CDR3 is CASSLAASGRLGQETQYF. The DNA of the CDR3 is TGCGCCAGCAGCTTGGCCGCTAGCGGGAGACTGGGACAAGAGACCCAGTACTTC.

The chain combines TRBV6-6 with TRBJ1-4, with 8 bases lining up with TRBD1. This CDR3 contains 15 residues. V lost 4 bases, J lost 7 bases, and 8 bases stayed unmatched. Germline loops: CDR1 MNHNY, CDR2 SVGAGI (reference sequence). The CDR3 nucleotides read TGTGCCAGCAGTTCGGGACAGGCTGTAGGTGAAAAACTGTTTTTT. It yields the protein CASSSGQAVGEKLFF.

J is TRBJ1-5 and V is TRBV27, with D maybe TRBD1 (5 bases). Germline-derived CDR1 and CDR2 are MNHEY and SMNVEV (reference sequence). V gave up 3 bases and J gave up 5 bases, with 8 bases separating them. The CDR3 length is 13 residues. The CDR3 loop is CASSFSRDQPQHF. CDR3 bases: TGTGCCAGCAGTTTTAGCAGGGATCAGCCCCAGCATTTT.

The gene calls are TRBV6-1 and TRBJ2-7, with 10 bases fitting TRBD1. Trimming took 1 base from V and 3 from J; bases not matched to a gene: 9. The CDR3 has 17 residues. The V gene's germline CDR1 is MNHNS and CDR2 SASEGT. CDR3 protein: CASSEVELGTGVYEQYF. CDR3 bases: TGTGCCAGCAGTGAAGTTGAATTGGGGACAGGGGTCTACGAGCAGTACTTC.

This clone appeared a few times. The chain links TRBV19 to TRBJ2-3, with TRBD1 as a possible D gene (6 bases). Per the germline V gene, CDR1 is LNHDA and CDR2 is SQIVND (reference sequence). The ends were cut back, 8 bases at V and 2 bases at J, with 11 bases in the middle. This CDR3 spans 13 amino acids. The CDR3, as DNA: TGTGCCAGTGAGGGGACAAACACAGATACGCAGTATTTT. Residues: CASEGTNTDTQYF.

This chain joins TRBV5-1 and TRBJ2-5, with TRBD1 matching over 9 bases. Germline V lookup: CDR1 SGHRS, CDR2 YFSETQ. Germline trimming cut 0 bases from V and 2 bases from J; bases unmatched to any gene: 5. This CDR3 is built from 16 residues. CDR3 nucleotides: TGCGCCAGCAGCTTGGGGGACAGGGTTACGCAAGAGACCCAGTACTTC. Translated: CASSLGDRVTQETQYF.

V gene TRBV19 combines with J gene TRBJ1-1, with a tentative D call TRBD1 (6 bases). Germline V gene sequence: CDR1 LNHDA, CDR2 SQIVND (reference sequence). The CDR3 runs 13 residues. V dropped 6 bases and J dropped 3 bases, with 11 bases sitting between them. The DNA of the CDR3 is TGTGCCAGTAGACCGGACAGCTACACTGAAGCTTTCTTT. Translating gives CASRPDSYTEAFF.

This clone came up once. V usage is TRBV13 and J usage is TRBJ2-1, with a weak D call TRBD1 (6 bases). Looked up from germline, CDR1 is PRHDT and CDR2 is FYEKMQ (reference sequence). There are 13 residues in the CDR3. Trimming stripped 0 bases from V and 6 bases from J, with 6 bases between. The CDR3 sequence: CASSLGRGNEQFF. As DNA, the CDR3 is TGTGCCAGCAGCTTAGGCAGGGGCAATGAGCAGTTCTTC.

This chain uses TRBV7-9 with TRBJ2-3; the D gene is possibly TRBD1 (6 bases). CDR1 and CDR2 from the germline V gene are SEHNR and FQNEAQ (reference sequence). This CDR3 is built from 15 residues. The V end was cut by 5 bases, the J end by 2 bases, with 14 bases between. The CDR3 loop is CASSHPDRNTDTQYF. The CDR3 DNA reads as TGTGCCAGCAGCCACCCGGACAGAAACACAGATACGCAGTATTTT.